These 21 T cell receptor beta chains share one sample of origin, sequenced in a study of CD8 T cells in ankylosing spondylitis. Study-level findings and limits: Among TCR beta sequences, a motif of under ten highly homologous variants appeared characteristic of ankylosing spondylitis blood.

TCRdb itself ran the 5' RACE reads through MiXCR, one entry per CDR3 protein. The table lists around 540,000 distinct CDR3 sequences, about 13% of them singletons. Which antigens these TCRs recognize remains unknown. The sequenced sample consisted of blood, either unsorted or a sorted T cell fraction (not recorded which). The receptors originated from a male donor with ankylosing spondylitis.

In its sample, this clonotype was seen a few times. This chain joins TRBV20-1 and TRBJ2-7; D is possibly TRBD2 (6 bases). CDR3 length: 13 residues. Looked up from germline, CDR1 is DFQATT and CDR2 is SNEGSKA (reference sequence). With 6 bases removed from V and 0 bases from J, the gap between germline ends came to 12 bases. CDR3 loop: CSALGGSSYEQYF. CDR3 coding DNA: TGCAGTGCGCTCGGGGGTTCCTCCTACGAGCAGTACTTC.

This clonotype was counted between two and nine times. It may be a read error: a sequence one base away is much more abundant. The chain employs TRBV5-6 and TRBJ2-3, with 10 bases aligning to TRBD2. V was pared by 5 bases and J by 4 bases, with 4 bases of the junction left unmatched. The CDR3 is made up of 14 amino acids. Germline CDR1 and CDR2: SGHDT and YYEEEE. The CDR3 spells CASSLAGAADTQYF. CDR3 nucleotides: TGTGCCAGCAGTCTAGCGGGAGCGGCAGATACGCAGTATTTT.

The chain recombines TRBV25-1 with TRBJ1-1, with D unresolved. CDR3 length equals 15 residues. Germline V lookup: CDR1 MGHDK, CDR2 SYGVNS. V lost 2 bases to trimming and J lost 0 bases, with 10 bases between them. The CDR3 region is CASSEGRFMNTEAFF. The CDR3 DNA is TGTGCCAGCAGTGAAGGACGGTTCATGAACACTGAAGCTTTCTTT.

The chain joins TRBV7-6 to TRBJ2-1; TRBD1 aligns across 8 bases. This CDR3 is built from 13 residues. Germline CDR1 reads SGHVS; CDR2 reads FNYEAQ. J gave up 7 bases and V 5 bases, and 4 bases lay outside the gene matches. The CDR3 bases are TGTGCCAGCAGCCCGGACAGGGAAAATGAGCAGTTCTTC. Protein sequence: CASSPDRENEQFF. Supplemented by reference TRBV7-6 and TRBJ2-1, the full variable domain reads GAGVSQSPRYKVTKRGQDVALRCDPISGHVSLYWYRQALGQGPEFLTYFNYEAQQDKSGLPNDRFSAERPEGSISTLTIQRTEQRDSAMYRCASSPDRENEQFFGPGTRLTVL.

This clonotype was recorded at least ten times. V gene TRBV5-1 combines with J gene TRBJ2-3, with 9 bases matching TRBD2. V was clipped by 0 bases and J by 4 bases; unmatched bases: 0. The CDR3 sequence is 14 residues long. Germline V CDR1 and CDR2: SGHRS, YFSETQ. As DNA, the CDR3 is TGCGCCAGCAGCTTGGGACTAGCGGCAGATACGCAGTATTTT. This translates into CASSLGLAADTQYF. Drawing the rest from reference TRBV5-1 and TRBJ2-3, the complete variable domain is KAGVTQTPRYLIKTRGQQVTLSCSPISGHRSVSWYQQTPGQGLQFLFEYFSETQRNKGNFPGRFSGRQFSNSRSEMNVSTLELGDSALYLCASSLGLAADTQYFGPGTRLTVL.

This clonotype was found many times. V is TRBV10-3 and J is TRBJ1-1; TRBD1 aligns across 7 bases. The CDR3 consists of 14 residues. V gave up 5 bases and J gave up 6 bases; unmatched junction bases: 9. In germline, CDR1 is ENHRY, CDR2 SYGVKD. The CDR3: CAISPTGESAEAFF. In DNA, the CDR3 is TGTGCCATCAGTCCTACAGGGGAATCTGCTGAAGCTTTCTTT.

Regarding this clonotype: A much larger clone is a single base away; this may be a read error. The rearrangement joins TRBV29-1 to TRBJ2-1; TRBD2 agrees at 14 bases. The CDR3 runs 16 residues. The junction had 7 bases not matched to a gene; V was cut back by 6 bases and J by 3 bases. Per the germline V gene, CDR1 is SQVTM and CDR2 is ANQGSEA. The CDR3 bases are TGCAGCGTCCCAACGGGGACTAGCGGGAGCTACAATGAGCAGTTCTTC. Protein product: CSVPTGTSGSYNEQFF.

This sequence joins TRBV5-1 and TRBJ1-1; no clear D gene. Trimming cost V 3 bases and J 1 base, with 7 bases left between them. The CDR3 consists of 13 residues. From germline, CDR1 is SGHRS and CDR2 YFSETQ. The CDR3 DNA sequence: TGCGCCAGCAGCTACTGGGAGAACACTGAAGCTTTCTTT. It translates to CASSYWENTEAFF.

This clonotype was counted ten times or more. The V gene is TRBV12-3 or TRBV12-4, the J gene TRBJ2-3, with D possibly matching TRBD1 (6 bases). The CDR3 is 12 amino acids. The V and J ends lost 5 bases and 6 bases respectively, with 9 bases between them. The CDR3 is CASSITGDTQYF. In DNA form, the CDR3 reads TGTGCCAGCAGTATTACAGGGGATACGCAGTATTTT.

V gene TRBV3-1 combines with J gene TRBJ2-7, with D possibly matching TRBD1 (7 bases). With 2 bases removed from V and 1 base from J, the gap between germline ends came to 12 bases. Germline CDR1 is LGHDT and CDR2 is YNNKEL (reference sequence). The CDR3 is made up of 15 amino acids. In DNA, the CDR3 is TGTGCCAGCAGCCAACTCCCAGGGGGGTCCTACGAGCAGTACTTC. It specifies CASSQLPGGSYEQYF.

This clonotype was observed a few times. As DNA, the CDR3 is TGTGCCAGCAGTTACCATACTAGGGGGATTAATGAGCAGTTCTTC. Its protein is CASSYHTRGINEQFF. V and J are TRBV6-5 and TRBJ2-1; a weak D match, TRBD1 (6 bases). Germline CDR1 is MNHEY and CDR2 is SVGAGI. This CDR3 has 15 amino acids. V lost 2 bases, J lost 7 bases, and 15 bases lay in between.

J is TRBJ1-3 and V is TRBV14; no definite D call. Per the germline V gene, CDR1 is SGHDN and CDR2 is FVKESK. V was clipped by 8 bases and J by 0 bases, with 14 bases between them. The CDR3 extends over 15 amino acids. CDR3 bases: TGTGCCAGCGCCCCCGGGCTGAGCTCTGGAAACACCATATATTTT. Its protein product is CASAPGLSSGNTIYF.

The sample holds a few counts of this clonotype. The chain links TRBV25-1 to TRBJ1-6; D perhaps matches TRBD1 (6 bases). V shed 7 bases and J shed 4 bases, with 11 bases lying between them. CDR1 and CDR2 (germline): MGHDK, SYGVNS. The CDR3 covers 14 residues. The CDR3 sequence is CASTNREYNSPLHF. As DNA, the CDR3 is TGTGCCAGCACCAACAGGGAATATAATTCACCCCTCCACTTT.

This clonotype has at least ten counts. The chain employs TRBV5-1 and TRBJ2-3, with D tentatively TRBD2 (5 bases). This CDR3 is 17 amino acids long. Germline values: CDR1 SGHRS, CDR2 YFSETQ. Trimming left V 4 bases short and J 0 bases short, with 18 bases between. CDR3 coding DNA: TGCGCCAGCAGCGCCCCTCCTAGCAGATCTAGCACAGATACGCAGTATTTT. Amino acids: CASSAPPSRSSTDTQYF.

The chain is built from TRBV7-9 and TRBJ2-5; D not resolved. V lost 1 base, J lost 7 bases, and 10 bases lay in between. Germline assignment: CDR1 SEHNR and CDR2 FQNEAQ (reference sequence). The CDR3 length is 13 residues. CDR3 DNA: TGTGCCAGCAGCTTAGACGTGATTGGGACCCAGTACTTC. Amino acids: CASSLDVIGTQYF.

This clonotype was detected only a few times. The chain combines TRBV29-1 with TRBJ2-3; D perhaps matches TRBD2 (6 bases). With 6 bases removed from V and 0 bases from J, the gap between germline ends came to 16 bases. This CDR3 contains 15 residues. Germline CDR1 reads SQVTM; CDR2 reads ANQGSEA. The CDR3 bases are TGCAGCGTGGAAACGGGCGGGACGAGCACAGATACGCAGTATTTT. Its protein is CSVETGGTSTDTQYF.

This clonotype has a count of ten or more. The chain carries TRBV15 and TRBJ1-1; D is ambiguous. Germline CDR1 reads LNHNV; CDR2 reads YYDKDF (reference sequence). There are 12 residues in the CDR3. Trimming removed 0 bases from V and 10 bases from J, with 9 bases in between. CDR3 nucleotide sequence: TGTGCCACCAGCAGAGATAAGGGCCGAGCTTTCTTT. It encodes CATSRDKGRAFF.

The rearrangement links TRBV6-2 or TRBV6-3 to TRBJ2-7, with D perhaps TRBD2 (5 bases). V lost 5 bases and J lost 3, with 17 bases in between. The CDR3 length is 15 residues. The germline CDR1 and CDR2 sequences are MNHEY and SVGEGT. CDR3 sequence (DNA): TGTGCCAGCAGTCAAACGCTCGGGATTCGCTACGAGCAGTACGTC. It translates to CASSQTLGIRYEQYV.

The CDR3 DNA is TGTGCCAGCAGGCTGACAGGGTTGAAGGGTAGGCCAAACTCGAACACTGAAGCTTTCTTT. Translation: CASRLTGLKGRPNSNTEAFF. The rearrangement joins TRBV27 to TRBJ1-1, with TRBD1 identical over 7 bases. Trimming at V came to 6 bases and at J to 1 base, leaving 23 bases not matched to a gene. Germline CDR1 MNHEY, CDR2 SMNVEV (reference sequence). The length of the CDR3 is 20 residues.

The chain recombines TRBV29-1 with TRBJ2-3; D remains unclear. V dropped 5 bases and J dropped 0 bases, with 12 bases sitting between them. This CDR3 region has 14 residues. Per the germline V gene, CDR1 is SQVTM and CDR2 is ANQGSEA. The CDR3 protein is CSVKRMSSTDTQYF. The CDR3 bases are TGCAGCGTTAAGAGGATGAGTAGCACAGATACGCAGTATTTT.

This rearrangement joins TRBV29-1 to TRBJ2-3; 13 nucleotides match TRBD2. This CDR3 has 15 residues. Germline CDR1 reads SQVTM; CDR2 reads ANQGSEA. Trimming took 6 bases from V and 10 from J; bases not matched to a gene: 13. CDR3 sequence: CSVPGTSGNSKAQYF. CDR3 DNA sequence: TGCAGCGTCCCGGGGACTAGCGGGAACAGCAAAGCGCAGTATTTT.